A single sample gave rise to the 28 T cell receptor beta chains below, sequenced in a study of metastatic and nonmetastatic thyroid tumors. All patients reached thyroid surgery having received no treatment beforehand. Via MiXCR, TCRdb re-called the PCR reads. The sample gives about 17,000 clones, approximately 24% of which show up once; about 20% is in the top ten. Material: tumor tissue. These receptors were taken from a female donor with papillary thyroid cancer or a benign thyroid nodule (not recorded which). Some clones in this sample may be carry-over from other donors' samples.

This clone was seen repeatedly, ten times or more. V gene TRBV12-3 or TRBV12-4 combines with J gene TRBJ1-2; possibly TRBD1 for D (5 bases). With 6 bases removed from V and 5 bases from J, the gap between germline ends came to 7 bases. The CDR3 covers 11 residues. The CDR3 here is CASRQAYGYTF. Written as DNA, the CDR3 is TGTGCCAGCAGACAGGCTTATGGCTACACCTTC.

The V and J genes are TRBV6-1 and TRBJ2-5, with D possibly TRBD2 on 5 matching bases. In germline, CDR1 is MNHNS, CDR2 SASEGT. The CDR3 consists of 15 residues. The V and J ends lost 3 bases and 2 bases respectively, with 13 bases between them. CDR3 in DNA: TGTGCCAGCAGTGAGGCCGGTGGGGAGCAAGAGACCCAGTACTTC. Encoded protein: CASSEAGGEQETQYF.

This clone was counted at least ten times. The chain has TRBV5-1 and TRBJ2-3; 8 bases line up with TRBD1. The V and J ends lost 4 bases and 6 bases, in that order; junction bases with no gene match: 1. The germline V gene has CDR1 SGHRS and CDR2 YFSETQ. CDR3 length equals 12 residues. The CDR3 region is CASSRDRDTQYF. CDR3 in DNA: TGCGCCAGCAGCCGGGACAGGGATACGCAGTATTTT.

In this sample, this clone is medium-sized. This chain connects TRBV30 to TRBJ2-7; tentatively, D is TRBD1 (6 bases). V lost 5 bases to trimming and J lost 3 bases, with 11 bases between them. Germline lookup yields CDR1 GTSNPN and CDR2 SVGIG (reference sequence). The CDR3 has 12 amino acids. The CDR3 sequence: CAWGQSLYEQYF. Written as DNA, the CDR3 is TGTGCCTGGGGACAGAGCCTCTACGAGCAGTACTTC.

This clone was seen many times. CDR3 bases: TGTGCCATCAGTGCGTTGGGGCGGGGGAATACCTACGAGCAGTACTTC. Translated, it gives CAISALGRGNTYEQYF. The V and J genes are TRBV10-3 and TRBJ2-7, with 7 nucleotides matching TRBD2. V lost 4 bases to trimming and J lost 2 bases; unmatched junction nucleotides: 11. The CDR3 is 16 residues long. The V gene's germline CDR1 is ENHRY and CDR2 SYGVKD.

The chain combines TRBV6-1 with TRBJ2-7, with D uncertain. V lost 8 bases to trimming and J lost 3 bases, with 8 bases between them. There are 11 residues in the CDR3. Germline assignment: CDR1 MNHNS and CDR2 SASEGT. The CDR3 loop is CASRNIYEQYF. CDR3 DNA: TGTGCCAGCCGAAACATCTACGAGCAGTACTTC.

V gene TRBV9 combines with J gene TRBJ2-1, with D maybe TRBD1 (5 bases). The CDR3 is 15 residues long. V was trimmed by 4 bases and J by 1 base, leaving 12 bases between them. CDR1 and CDR2 (germline): SGDLS, YYNGEE. The CDR3 DNA reads as TGTGCCAGCAGCTCCTCAGGGAATTCCTACAATGAGCAGTTCTTC. It translates to CASSSSGNSYNEQFF.

As regards this clone: This clone may be a read error of a much larger clone one base away. This rearrangement joins TRBV10-3 to TRBJ2-1; no definite D call. The germline V gene has CDR1 ENHRY and CDR2 SYGVKD. V was trimmed by 0 bases and J by 5 bases, leaving 11 bases between them. This CDR3 contains 15 residues. Written as DNA, the CDR3 is TGTGCCATCAGTGAGTCGAAACGGTGGGACAATGAGCAGTTCTTC. Amino acids: CAISESKRWDNEQFF.

This clone was seen repeatedly, ten times or more. V usage is TRBV12-3 or TRBV12-4 and J usage is TRBJ1-2; 7 nucleotides align to TRBD1. The CDR3 covers 15 residues. V lost 2 bases and J lost 7; bases outside the gene matches: 10. The CDR3 DNA follows: TGTGCCAGCAGTTTACAGATAGGGGGCTTGGGTGGCTACACCTTC. Its protein product is CASSLQIGGLGGYTF.

This clone was counted ten times or more. V is TRBV10-2 and J is TRBJ2-1; D remains unclear. The V gene lost 2 bases and the J gene lost 6 bases, with 8 bases spanning the gap. There are 13 residues in the CDR3. Germline V gene sequence: CDR1 WSHSY, CDR2 SAAADI. The CDR3 loop reads CASSEQTFNEQFF. CDR3 nucleotides: TGCGCCAGCAGTGAGCAGACGTTCAATGAGCAGTTCTTC.

This clone was counted at least ten times. The chain recombines TRBV5-1 with TRBJ1-2; 7 bases fit TRBD1. CDR3 size: 15 residues. V lost 4 bases, J lost 7 bases, and 13 bases stayed unmatched. Germline lookup yields CDR1 SGHRS and CDR2 YFSETQ. The CDR3 here is CASSPVGGRKSGYTF. CDR3 bases: TGCGCCAGCAGCCCGGTAGGGGGCCGAAAGTCTGGCTACACCTTC.

This chain connects TRBV6-5 to TRBJ2-5; 15 bases map to TRBD2. Per the germline V gene, CDR1 is MNHEY and CDR2 is SVGAGI. The CDR3 runs to 23 residues. V trimming: 5 bases; J trimming: 2 bases; junction bases outside the gene matches: 24. CDR3 region: CASSPPGLAGGPGGVWYQETQYF. CDR3 sequence (DNA): TGTGCCAGCAGTCCGCCGGGACTAGCGGGGGGTCCCGGGGGGGTTTGGTATCAAGAGACCCAGTACTTC.

By share, this clone ranks as medium-sized (0.01 to 0.1%). The chain uses TRBV9 and TRBJ1-2, with D hard to call. CDR1 and CDR2 (germline): SGDLS, YYNGEE. The V and J ends lost 0 bases and 7 bases respectively, with 19 bases between them. The CDR3 contains 16 residues. CDR3 in DNA: TGTGCCAGCAGCGTAGAGGAGGACCCCACCTGGGGTGGCTACACCTTC. This translates into CASSVEEDPTWGGYTF.

This clone is a singleton in its sample. This chain links TRBV4-1 with TRBJ2-7; D uncertain. CDR1 and CDR2 (germline): MGHRA, YSYEKL. The V end lost 2 bases, the J end lost 1 base, and 9 bases lay between the germline ends. The CDR3 covers 14 residues. CDR3 protein: CASSQKFSSYEQYF. The CDR3 DNA reads TGCGCCAGCAGCCAAAAGTTTTCTTCCTACGAGCAGTACTTC.

This clone was counted a single time. This may come from a read error, since a much larger clone is one base off. This rearrangement joins TRBV7-8 to TRBJ1-4; 9 bases match TRBD1. CDR1 SGHVS and CDR2 FQNEAQ come from the germline V gene. Trimming at V came to 7 bases and at J to 3 bases, leaving 6 bases not matched to a gene. The CDR3 extends over 15 amino acids. CDR3 sequence: CASIPRTGANEKLFF. The DNA of the CDR3 is TGTGCCAGCATCCCGAGGACAGGGGCTAATGAAAAACTGTTTTTT. The whole variable domain, filled in from reference TRBV7-8 and TRBJ1-4, reads GAGVSQSPRYKVAKRGQDVALRCDPISGHVSLFWYQQALGQGPEFLTYFQNEAQLDKSGLPSDRFFAERPEGSVSTLKIQRTQQEDSAVYLCASIPRTGANEKLFFGSGTQLSVL.

In its sample, this clone was seen many times. The V and J genes are TRBV24-1 and TRBJ1-1, with D perhaps TRBD1 (6 bases). Germline V gene sequence: CDR1 KGHDR, CDR2 SFDVKD. The CDR3 has 14 residues. V shed 5 bases and J shed 7 bases, with 16 bases lying between them. The chain's CDR3 is CATSAPPPGDEAFF. The CDR3 nucleotides read TGTGCCACCAGTGCCCCGCCTCCAGGGGATGAAGCTTTCTTT.

This clone was observed at least ten times. V and J are TRBV6-1 and TRBJ1-5; D is undetermined. Germline assignment: CDR1 MNHNS and CDR2 SASEGT. This CDR3 is built from 14 residues. V dropped 2 bases and J dropped 7 bases, with 12 bases sitting between them. CDR3 residues: CASSESGFKQPQHF. DNA for the CDR3: TGTGCCAGCAGTGAATCGGGGTTCAAGCAGCCCCAGCATTTT.

This clone occurred many times. The V and J genes are TRBV6-4 and TRBJ2-1; weak D call: TRBD2 (7 bases). CDR3 length: 15 residues. V was cut by 0 bases and J by 5 bases, with 11 bases left in between. CDR1 and CDR2 (germline): MRHNA, SNTAGT. CDR3: CASSDSWEGDNEQFF. CDR3 in DNA: TGTGCCAGCAGTGACTCCTGGGAGGGGGACAATGAGCAGTTCTTC.

This clone was seen only a few times. The gene calls are TRBV6-6 and TRBJ1-3, with TRBD1 identical over 7 bases. This CDR3 spans 16 amino acids. V was pared by 3 bases and J by 0 bases, with 5 bases of the junction left unmatched. Germline lookup yields CDR1 MNHNY and CDR2 SVGAGI (reference sequence). CDR3: CASSYGGQYSGNTIYF. CDR3 nucleotide sequence: TGTGCCAGCAGTTATGGGGGACAGTACTCTGGAAACACCATATATTTT.

This clone was observed at least ten times. The CDR3 DNA follows: TGCGCCAGCACAGGGCCCTTTAACTATGGCTACACCTTC. Its translation: CASTGPFNYGYTF. V usage is TRBV10-2 and J usage is TRBJ1-2; weak D call: TRBD1 (5 bases). Germline CDR1 reads WSHSY; CDR2 reads SAAADI. V dropped 7 bases and J dropped 1 base, with 10 bases sitting between them. This CDR3 has 13 amino acids.

This clone showed up many times. In nucleotides, the CDR3 is TGTGCCAGCGCGTTGAGACCGGTCACCGGGGAGCTGTTTTTT. It translates to CASALRPVTGELFF. The V and J genes are TRBV28 and TRBJ2-2; no firm D call. Trimming took off 8 bases at V and 4 bases at J, with 14 bases between the two ends. CDR3 length equals 14 residues. Germline V lookup: CDR1 MDHEN, CDR2 SYDVKM.

This clone was detected only a few times. The chain recombines TRBV6-1 with TRBJ1-1, with 7 bases matching TRBD1. Germline CDR1 reads MNHNS; CDR2 reads SASEGT. The CDR3 runs to 14 residues. J gave up 1 base and V 4 bases, and 3 bases lay outside the gene matches. This CDR3 reads CASSVHRGNTEAFF. As DNA, the CDR3 is TGTGCCAGCAGTGTTCACAGGGGGAACACTGAAGCTTTCTTT.

V gene TRBV6-1 combines with J gene TRBJ2-3, with 9 bases fitting TRBD2. Germline CDR1 reads MNHNS; CDR2 reads SASEGT. The CDR3 spans 15 residues. With 9 bases clipped from V and 4 bases from J, the junction kept 11 bases outside the gene matches. In nucleotides, the CDR3 is TGTGCCAGTGGGGACGGTAGCGGGGGAGCAGATACGCAGTATTTT. Translating gives CASGDGSGGADTQYF.

For this clone: Just one base apart from a much larger clone, this may be a read error. This chain joins TRBV11-1 and TRBJ1-1, with a possible D match to TRBD1 (6 bases). In germline, CDR1 is SGHAT, CDR2 FQDESV (reference sequence). V was pared by 5 bases and J by 0 bases, with 16 bases between. The CDR3 covers 16 residues. The DNA for the CDR3 is TGTGCCAGCAGCATTCAGCACACAGGGATGAACACTGAAGCTTTCTTT. Protein: CASSIQHTGMNTEAFF.

Comments on this clone: The conserved phenylalanine or tryptophan is not found at the CDR3 terminus, so this likely reflects a read error. V usage is TRBV5-1 and J usage is TRBJ1-2, with a tentative D call TRBD1 (5 bases). CDR1 and CDR2 from the germline V gene are SGHRS and YFSETQ. The CDR3 is made up of 15 amino acids. For the CDR3, the DNA is TGCGCCAGCAGATTGGTTGGGAGGGGTGACTATGGCTACACCTTG. It translates to CASRLVGRGDYGYTL.

This clone appeared many times. The chain uses TRBV6-1 and TRBJ1-5; no clear D gene. This CDR3 contains 15 residues. The V gene lost 6 bases and the J gene lost 2 bases, with 14 bases spanning the gap. CDR1 is MNHNS, CDR2 SASEGT, per germline. CDR3 bases: TGTGCCAGCAGCCTCGAAGGGTCGGGCAATCAGCCCCAGCATTTT. This codes for CASSLEGSGNQPQHF.

There are many counts of this clone. The chain has TRBV4-2 and TRBJ2-7, with 9 bases fitting TRBD1. The J segment lost 5 bases and the V segment lost 3 bases, leaving 5 bases of the junction unmatched. The CDR3 contains 14 residues. Germline CDR1 is LGHNA and CDR2 is YNFKEQ. The CDR3 spells CASSHGTGSHEQYF. The CDR3 DNA is TGTGCCAGCAGCCACGGGACAGGGAGCCACGAGCAGTACTTC.

This clone appeared a few times. This rearrangement joins TRBV6-1 to TRBJ2-6, with a weak D call TRBD1 (5 bases). V lost 6 bases and J lost 3, with 12 bases in between. CDR3 size: 15 residues. Germline CDR1 reads MNHNS; CDR2 reads SASEGT. Written as DNA, the CDR3 is TGTGCCAGCAGATGGAGCAGGGATGGGGCCAACGTCCTGACTTTC. Protein product: CASRWSRDGANVLTF.